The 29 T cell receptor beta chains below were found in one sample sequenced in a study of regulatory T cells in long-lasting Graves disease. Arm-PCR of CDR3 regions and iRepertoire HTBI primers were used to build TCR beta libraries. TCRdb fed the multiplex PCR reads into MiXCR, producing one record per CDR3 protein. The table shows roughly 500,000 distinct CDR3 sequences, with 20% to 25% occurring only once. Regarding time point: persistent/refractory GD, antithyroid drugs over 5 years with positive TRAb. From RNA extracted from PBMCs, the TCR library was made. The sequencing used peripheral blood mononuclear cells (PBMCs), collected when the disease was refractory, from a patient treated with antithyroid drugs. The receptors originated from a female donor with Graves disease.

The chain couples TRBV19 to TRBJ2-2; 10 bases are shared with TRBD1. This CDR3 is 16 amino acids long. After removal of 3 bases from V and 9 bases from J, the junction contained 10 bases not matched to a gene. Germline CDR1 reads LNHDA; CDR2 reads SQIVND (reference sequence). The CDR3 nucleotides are TGTGCCAGTAGTATTTGGACAGGGGGTATAGGGAGGGAGCTGTTTTTT. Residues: CASSIWTGGIGRELFF.

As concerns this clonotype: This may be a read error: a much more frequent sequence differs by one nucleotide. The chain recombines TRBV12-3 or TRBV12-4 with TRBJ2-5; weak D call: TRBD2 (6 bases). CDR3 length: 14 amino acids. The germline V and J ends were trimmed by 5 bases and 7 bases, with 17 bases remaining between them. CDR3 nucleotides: TGTGCCAGCAGTCCCCCTCGGGGAGGTTTGACCCAGTACTTC. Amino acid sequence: CASSPPRGGLTQYF.

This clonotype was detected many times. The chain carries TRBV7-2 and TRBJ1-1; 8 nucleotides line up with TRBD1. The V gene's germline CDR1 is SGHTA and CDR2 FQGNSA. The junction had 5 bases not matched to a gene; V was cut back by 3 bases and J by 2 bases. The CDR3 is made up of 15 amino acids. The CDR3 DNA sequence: TGTGCCAGCAGCTTGCGAGGGACAGGAAACACTGAAGCTTTCTTT. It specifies CASSLRGTGNTEAFF.

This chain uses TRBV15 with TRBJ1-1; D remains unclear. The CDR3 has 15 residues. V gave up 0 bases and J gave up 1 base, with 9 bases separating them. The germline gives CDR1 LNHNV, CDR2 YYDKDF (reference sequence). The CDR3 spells CATSRDPSENTEAFF. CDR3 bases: TGTGCCACCAGCAGAGATCCCAGTGAGAACACTGAAGCTTTCTTT.

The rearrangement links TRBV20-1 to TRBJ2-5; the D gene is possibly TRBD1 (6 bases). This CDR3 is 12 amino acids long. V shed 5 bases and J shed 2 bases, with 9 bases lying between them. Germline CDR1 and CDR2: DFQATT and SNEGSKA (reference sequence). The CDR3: CSAVQGQETQYF. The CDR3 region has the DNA TGCAGTGCTGTACAGGGTCAAGAGACCCAGTACTTC.

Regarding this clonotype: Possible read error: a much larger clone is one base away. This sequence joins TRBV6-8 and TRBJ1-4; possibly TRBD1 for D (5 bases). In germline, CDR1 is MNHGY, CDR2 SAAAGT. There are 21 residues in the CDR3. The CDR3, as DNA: TGCGCCAGCAGCCGCTTAGGGGAATCGACAAGAAGAGTTACAACTAATGAAAAACTGTTTTTT. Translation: CASSRLGESTRRVTTNEKLFF.

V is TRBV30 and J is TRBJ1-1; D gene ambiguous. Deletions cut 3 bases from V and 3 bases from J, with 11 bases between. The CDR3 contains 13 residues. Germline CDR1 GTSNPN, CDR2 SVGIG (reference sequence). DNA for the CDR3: TGTGCCTGGAGCCGGGAGGCAGACACTGAAGCTTTCTTT. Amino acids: CAWSREADTEAFF.

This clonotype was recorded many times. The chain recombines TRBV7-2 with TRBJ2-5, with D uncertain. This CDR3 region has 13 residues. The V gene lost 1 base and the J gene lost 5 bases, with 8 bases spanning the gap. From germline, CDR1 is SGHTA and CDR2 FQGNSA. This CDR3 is CASSLGLVETQYF. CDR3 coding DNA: TGTGCCAGCAGCTTAGGCCTCGTCGAGACCCAGTACTTC.

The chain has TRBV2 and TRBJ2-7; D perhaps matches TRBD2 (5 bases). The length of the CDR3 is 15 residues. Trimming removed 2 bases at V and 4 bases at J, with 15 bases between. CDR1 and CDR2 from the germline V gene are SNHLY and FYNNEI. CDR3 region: CASSERAVPGYEQYF. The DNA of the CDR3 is TGTGCCAGCAGTGAAAGGGCAGTCCCGGGGTACGAGCAGTACTTC.

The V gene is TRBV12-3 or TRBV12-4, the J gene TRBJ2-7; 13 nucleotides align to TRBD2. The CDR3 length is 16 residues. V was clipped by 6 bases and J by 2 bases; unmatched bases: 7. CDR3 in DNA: TGTGCCAGCAGCCGAGGACTAGCGGGGGATACCTACGAGCAGTACTTC. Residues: CASSRGLAGDTYEQYF.

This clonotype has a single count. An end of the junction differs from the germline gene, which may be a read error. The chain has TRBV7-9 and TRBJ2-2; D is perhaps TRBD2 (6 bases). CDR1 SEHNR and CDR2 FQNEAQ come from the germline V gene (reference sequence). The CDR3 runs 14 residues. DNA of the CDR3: TGTGCCAGCAGCTTAGTCACGAACACCGGGGGGCTGTTTTTT. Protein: CASSLVTNTGGLFF.

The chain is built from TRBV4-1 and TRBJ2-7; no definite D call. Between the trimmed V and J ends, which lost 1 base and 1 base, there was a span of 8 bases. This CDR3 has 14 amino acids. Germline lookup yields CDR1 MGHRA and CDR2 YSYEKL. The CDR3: CASSQGLTSYEQYF. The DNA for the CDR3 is TGCGCCAGCAGCCAAGGGCTTACTTCCTACGAGCAGTACTTC.

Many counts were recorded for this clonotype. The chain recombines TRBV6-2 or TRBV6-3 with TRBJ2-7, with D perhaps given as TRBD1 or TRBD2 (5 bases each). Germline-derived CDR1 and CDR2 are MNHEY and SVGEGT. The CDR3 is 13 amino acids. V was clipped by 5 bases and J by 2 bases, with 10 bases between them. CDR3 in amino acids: CASSEGRAYEQYF. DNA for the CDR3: TGTGCCAGCAGTGAGGGACGCGCCTACGAGCAGTACTTC.

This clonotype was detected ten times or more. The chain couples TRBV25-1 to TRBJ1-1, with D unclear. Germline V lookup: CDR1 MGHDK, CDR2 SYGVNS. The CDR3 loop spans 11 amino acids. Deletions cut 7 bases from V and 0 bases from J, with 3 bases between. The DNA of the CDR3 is TGTGCCAGCACGCTGAACACTGAAGCTTTCTTT. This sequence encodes CASTLNTEAFF.

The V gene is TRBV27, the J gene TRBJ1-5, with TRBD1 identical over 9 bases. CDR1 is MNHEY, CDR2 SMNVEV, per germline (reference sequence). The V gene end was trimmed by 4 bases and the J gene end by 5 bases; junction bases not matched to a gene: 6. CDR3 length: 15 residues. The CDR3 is CASSSRDRVDQPQHF. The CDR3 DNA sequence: TGTGCCAGCAGTTCCCGGGACAGGGTTGATCAGCCCCAGCATTTT.

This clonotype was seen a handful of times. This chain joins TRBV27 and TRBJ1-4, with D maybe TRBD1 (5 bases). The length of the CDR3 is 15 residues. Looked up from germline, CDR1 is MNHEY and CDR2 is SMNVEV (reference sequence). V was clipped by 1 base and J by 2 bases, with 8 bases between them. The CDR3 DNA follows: TGTGCCAGCAGTTTATGGGGACTGACTAATGAAAAACTGTTTTTT. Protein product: CASSLWGLTNEKLFF.

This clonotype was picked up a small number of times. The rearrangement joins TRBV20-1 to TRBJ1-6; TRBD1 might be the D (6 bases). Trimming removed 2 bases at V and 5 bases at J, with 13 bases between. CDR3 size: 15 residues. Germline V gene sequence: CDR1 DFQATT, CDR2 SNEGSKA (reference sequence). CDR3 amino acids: CSARNRAGDNSPLHF. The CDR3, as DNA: TGCAGTGCTAGAAACAGGGCAGGGGATAATTCACCCCTCCACTTT.

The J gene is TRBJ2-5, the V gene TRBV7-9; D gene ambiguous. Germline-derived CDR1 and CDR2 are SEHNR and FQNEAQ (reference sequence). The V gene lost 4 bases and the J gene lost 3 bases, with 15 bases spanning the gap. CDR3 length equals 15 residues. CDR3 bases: TGTGCCAGCAGCTCTACGGATTTGTCGGAAGAGACCCAGTACTTC. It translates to CASSSTDLSEETQYF.

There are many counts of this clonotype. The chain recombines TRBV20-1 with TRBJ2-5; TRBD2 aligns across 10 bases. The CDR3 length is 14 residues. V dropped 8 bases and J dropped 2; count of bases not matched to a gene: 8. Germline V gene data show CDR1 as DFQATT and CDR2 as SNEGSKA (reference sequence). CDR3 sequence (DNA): TGCAGTCCCTCGACTAGCGGGTCACAAGAGACCCAGTACTTC. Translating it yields CSPSTSGSQETQYF.

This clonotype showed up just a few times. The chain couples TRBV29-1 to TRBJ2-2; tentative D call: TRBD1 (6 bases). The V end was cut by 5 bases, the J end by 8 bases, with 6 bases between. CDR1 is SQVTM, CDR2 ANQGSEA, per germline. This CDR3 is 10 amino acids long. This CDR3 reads CSVQGGELFF. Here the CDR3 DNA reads TGCAGCGTTCAGGGGGGGGAGCTGTTTTTT.

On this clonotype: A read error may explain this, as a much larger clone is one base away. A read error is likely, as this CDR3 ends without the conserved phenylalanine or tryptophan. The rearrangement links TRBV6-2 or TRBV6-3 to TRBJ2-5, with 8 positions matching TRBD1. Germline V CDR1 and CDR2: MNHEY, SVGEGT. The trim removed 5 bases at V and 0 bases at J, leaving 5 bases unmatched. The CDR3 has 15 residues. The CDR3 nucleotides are TGTGCCAGCAGTGGGACAGGTACTTACCAAGAGACCCAGTACTCC. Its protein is CASSGTGTYQETQYS.

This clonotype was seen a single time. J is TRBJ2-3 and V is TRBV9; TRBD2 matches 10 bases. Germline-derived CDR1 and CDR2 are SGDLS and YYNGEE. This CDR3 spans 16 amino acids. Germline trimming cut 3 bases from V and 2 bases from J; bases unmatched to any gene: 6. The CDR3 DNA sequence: TGTGCCAGCAGCGGGGCTAGCGGGAGAGCCACAGATACGCAGTATTTT. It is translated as CASSGASGRATDTQYF.

The DNA of the CDR3 is TGTGCCAGCAGTTCCAGCGGGTCCCCCTTCTTC. This encodes CASSSSGSPFF. V usage is TRBV6-5 and J usage is TRBJ2-1; tentatively, D is TRBD2 (6 bases). Trimming took 4 bases from V and 16 from J, leaving 14 bases between them. This CDR3 comprises 11 residues. Germline V lookup: CDR1 MNHEY, CDR2 SVGAGI.

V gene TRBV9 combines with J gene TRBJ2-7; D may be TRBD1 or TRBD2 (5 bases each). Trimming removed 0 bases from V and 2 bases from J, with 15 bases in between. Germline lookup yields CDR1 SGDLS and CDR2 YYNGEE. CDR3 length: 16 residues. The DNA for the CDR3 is TGTGCCAGCAGCGTAGCCTCCAGGGTCGGGGCCTACGAGCAGTACTTC. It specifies CASSVASRVGAYEQYF.

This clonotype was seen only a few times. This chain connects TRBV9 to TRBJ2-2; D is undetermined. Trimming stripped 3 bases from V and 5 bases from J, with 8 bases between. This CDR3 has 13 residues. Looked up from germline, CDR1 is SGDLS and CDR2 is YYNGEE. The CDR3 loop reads CASSETLTGELFF. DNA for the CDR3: TGTGCCAGCAGCGAAACCCTAACCGGGGAGCTGTTTTTT.

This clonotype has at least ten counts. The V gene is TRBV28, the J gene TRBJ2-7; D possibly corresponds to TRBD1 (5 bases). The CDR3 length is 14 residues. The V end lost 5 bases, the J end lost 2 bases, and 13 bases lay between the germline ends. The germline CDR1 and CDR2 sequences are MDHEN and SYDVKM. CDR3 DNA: TGTGCCAGCAGTAGGACAAGGCCCCCCTACGAGCAGTACTTC. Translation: CASSRTRPPYEQYF.

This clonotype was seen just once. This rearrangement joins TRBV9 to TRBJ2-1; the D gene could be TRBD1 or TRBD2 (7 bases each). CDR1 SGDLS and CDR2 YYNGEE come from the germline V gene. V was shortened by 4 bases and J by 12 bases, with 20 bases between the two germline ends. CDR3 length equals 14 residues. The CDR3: CASSLGEGASRQFF. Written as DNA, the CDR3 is TGTGCCAGCAGCCTAGGGGAGGGGGCTTCACGGCAGTTCTTC.

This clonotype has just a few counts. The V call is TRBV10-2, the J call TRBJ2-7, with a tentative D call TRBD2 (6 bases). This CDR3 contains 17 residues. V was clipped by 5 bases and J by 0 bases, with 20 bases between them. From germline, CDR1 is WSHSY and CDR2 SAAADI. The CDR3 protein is CASSITGGERSSYEQYF. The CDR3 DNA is TGCGCCAGCAGTATTACCGGCGGGGAGCGGAGCTCCTACGAGCAGTACTTC.

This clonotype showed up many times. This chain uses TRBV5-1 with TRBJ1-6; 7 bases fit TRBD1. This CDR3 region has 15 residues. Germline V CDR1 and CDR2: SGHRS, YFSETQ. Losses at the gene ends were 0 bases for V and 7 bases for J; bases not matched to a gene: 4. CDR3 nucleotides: TGCGCCAGCAGCTTGGAGATGACAGGGAATTCACCCCTCCACTTT. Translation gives CASSLEMTGNSPLHF. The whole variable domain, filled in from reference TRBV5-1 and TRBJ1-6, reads KAGVTQTPRYLIKTRGQQVTLSCSPISGHRSVSWYQQTPGQGLQFLFEYFSETQRNKGNFPGRFSGRQFSNSRSEMNVSTLELGDSALYLCASSLEMTGNSPLHFGNGTRLTVT.